This T cell receptor beta chain derives from a study of long-term antiretroviral therapy in people with HIV. Looked up from germline, CDR1 is SNHLY and CDR2 is FYNNEI. This CDR3 is 12 amino acids long. The V end was cut by 6 bases, the J end by 4 bases, with 10 bases between. An immunoSEQ assay, version v3.0, was performed at survey level. Sequenced by immunoSEQ multiplex PCR; TCRdb stores in-frame clones only, minus some. The sample contains roughly 24,000 clones, about 88% of which appear only once. This sequence originates from a man aged 55 to 69 with HIV. The chain carries TRBV2 and TRBJ2-7; D uncertain. The sample here was unsorted PBMCs, taken 0.6 years after starting antiretroviral therapy. CDR3 region: CASSSNWYEQYF. In DNA form, the CDR3 reads TGTGCCAGCAGCAGCAACTGGTACGAGCAGTACTTC.